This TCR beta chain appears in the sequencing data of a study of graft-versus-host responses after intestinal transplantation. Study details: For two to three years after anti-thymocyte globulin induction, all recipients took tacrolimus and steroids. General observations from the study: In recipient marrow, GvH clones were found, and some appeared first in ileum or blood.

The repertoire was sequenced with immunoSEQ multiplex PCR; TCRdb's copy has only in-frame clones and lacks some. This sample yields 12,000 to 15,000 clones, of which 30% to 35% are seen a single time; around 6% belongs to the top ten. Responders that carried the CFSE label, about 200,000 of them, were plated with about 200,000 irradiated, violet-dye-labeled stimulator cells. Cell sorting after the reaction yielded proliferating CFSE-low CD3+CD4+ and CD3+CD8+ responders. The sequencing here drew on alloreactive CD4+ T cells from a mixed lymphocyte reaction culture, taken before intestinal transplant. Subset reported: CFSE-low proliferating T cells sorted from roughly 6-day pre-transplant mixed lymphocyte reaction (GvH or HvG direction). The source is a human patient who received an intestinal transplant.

DNA of the CDR3: TGTGCCAGCAGCCGGGGAGCGGGAGTTAGCTCCTACGAGCAGTACTTC. Translating gives CASSRGAGVSSYEQYF. V and J are TRBV9 and TRBJ2-7; 8 nucleotides agree with TRBD2. Germline CDR1 is SGDLS and CDR2 is YYNGEE. CDR3 size: 16 residues. Trimming took 4 bases from V and 0 from J; bases not matched to a gene: 9.